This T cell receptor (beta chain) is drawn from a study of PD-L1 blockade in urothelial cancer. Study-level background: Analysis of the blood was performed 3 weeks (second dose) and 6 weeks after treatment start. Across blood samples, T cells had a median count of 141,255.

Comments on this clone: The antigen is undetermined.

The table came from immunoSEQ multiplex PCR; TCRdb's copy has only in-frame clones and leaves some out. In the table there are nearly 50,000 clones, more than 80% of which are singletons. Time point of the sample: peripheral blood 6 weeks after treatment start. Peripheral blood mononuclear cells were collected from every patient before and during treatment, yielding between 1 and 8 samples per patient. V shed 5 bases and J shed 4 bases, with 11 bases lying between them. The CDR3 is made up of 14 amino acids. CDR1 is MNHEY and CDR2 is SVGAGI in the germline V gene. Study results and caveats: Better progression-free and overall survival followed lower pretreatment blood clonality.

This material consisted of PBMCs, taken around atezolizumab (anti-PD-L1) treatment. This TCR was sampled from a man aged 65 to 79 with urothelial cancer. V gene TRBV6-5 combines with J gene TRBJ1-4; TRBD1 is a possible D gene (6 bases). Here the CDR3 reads CASSMGHLNEKLFF. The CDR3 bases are TGTGCCAGCAGTATGGGACACCTTAATGAAAAACTGTTTTTT.